The source of this T cell receptor (beta chain) is a study of cytomegalovirus exposure and HLA in healthy donors. This CDR3 has 14 residues. Deletions cut 5 bases from V and 1 base from J, with 11 bases between. The germline CDR1 and CDR2 sequences are LGHNA and YNFKEQ. A few counts support this clone. The PCR was carried out with 60 Vbeta primers and 13 Jbeta primers. Data came from immunoSEQ multiplex PCR; TCRdb stores just in-frame clones and leaves some out. The sample records approximately 93,000 clones, about 80% being singletons. The source is a male donor in good health and CMV-seropositive. Material for sequencing was PBMCs. This sequence joins TRBV4-2 and TRBJ1-1; D ambiguous. CDR3 amino acids: CASSSISRNTEAFF. The CDR3 DNA is TGTGCCAGCAGCTCTATTTCAAGGAACACTGAAGCTTTCTTT.